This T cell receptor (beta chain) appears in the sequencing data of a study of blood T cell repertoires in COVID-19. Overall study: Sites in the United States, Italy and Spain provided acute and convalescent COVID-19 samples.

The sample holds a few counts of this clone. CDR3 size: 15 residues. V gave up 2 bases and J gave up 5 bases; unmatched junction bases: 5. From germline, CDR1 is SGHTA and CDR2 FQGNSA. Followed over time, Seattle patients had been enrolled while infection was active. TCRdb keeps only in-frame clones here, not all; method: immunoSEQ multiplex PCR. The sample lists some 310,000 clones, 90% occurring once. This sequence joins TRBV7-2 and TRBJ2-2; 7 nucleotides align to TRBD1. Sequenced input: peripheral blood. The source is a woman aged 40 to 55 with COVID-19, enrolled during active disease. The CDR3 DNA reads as TGTGCCAGCAGCTTAAAAGGGGGCGGAACCGGGGAGCTGTTTTTT. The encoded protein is CASSLKGGGTGELFF.